The clone carrying this T cell receptor (beta chain) occurred a few times. The antigen remains undetermined. The sample is drawn from a study of T cells in Graves' hyperthyroidism and ophthalmopathy. Broader study findings: Among clonotypes expanded in thyroid above 0.001, most were also found in blood.

Amplified TCR beta CDR3 regions derived from RNA transcripts. HTBI primers were the set used in a first-round RT-PCR of the TCR CDR3. A single record per CDR3 protein comes from TCRdb applying MiXCR to the multiplex PCR reads. The table has about 290,000 distinct CDR3 sequences, 10% to 15% seen once; the top ten hold more than 7.5%. The CDR3 consists of 16 residues. CDR1 and CDR2 (germline): MNHEY, SVGEGT. Trimming pared 0 bases from V and 7 bases from J, leaving 16 bases between. Newly diagnosed patients aged 18 to 65 had hyperthyroidism of under 2 months' duration. This chain joins TRBV6-2 or TRBV6-3 and TRBJ2-4; D is perhaps TRBD1 (5 bases). Sequenced sample: blood. The sequence derives from a woman aged 25-40 years with Graves' hyperthyroidism that later progressed to Graves' ophthalmopathy. The CDR3 DNA reads as TGTGCCAGCAGTTACTCGAAAGTAAAGGGGTCTAACATTCAGTACTTC. Translation: CASSYSKVKGSNIQYF.